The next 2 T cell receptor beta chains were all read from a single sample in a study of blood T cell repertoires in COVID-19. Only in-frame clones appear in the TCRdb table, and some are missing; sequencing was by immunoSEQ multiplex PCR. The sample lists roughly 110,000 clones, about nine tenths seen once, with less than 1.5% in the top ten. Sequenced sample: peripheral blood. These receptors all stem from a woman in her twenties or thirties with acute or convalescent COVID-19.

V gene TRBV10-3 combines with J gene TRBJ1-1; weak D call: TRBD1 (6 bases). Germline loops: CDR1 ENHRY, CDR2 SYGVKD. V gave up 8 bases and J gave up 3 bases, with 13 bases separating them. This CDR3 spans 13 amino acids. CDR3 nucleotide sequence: TGTGCCATCCTAACGGACAGTTACACTGAAGCTTTCTTT. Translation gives CAILTDSYTEAFF.

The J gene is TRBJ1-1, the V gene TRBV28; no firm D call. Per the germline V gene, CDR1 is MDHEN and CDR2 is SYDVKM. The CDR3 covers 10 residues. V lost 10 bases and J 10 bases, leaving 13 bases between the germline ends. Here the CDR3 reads CATSPGGAFF. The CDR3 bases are TGTGCCACATCCCCCGGAGGAGCTTTCTTT.